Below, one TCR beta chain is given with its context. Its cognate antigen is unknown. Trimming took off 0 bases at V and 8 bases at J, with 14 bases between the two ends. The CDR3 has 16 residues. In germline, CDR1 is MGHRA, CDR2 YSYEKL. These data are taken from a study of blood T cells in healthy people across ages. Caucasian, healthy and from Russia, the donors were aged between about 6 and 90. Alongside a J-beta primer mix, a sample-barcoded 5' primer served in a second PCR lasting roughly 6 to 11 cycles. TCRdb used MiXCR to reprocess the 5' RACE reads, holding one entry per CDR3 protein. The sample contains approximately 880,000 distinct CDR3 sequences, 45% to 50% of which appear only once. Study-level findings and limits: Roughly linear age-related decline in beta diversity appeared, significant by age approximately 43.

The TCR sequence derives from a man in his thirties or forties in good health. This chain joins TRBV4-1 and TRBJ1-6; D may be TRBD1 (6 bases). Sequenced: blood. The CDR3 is CASSQDQGTRYSPLHF. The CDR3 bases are TGCGCCAGCAGCCAAGATCAGGGGACAAGATATTCACCCCTCCACTTT.